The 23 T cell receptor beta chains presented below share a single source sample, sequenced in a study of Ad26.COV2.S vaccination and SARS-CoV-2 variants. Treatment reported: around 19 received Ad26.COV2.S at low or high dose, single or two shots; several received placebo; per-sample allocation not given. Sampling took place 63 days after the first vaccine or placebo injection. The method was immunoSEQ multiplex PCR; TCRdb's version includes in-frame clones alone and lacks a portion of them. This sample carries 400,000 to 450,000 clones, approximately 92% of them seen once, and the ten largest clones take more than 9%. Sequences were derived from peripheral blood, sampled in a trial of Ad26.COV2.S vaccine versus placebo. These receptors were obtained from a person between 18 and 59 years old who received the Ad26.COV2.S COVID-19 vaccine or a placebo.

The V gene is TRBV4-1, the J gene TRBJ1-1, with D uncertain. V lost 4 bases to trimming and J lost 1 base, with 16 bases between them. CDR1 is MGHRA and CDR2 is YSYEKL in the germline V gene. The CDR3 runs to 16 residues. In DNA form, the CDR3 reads TGCGCCAGCAGCCGTCGCGAGGGCAAACCGAACACTGAAGCTTTCTTT. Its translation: CASSRREGKPNTEAFF.

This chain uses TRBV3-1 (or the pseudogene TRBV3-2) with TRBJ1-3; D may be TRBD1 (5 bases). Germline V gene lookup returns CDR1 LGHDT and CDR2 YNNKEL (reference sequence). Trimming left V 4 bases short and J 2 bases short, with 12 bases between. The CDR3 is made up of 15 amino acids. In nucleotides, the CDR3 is TGTGCCAGCAGCCCGTACCAGGGCCCTGGAAACACCATATATTTT. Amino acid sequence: CASSPYQGPGNTIYF.

The CDR3 loop reads CASSFRDTQYF. The CDR3 DNA follows: TGTGCCAGCAGCTTTCGAGATACGCAGTATTTT. V usage is TRBV11-1 and J usage is TRBJ2-3, with D unclear. Trimming pared 3 bases from V and 5 bases from J, leaving 3 bases between. Germline-derived CDR1 and CDR2 are SGHAT and FQDESV (reference sequence). This CDR3 contains 11 residues.

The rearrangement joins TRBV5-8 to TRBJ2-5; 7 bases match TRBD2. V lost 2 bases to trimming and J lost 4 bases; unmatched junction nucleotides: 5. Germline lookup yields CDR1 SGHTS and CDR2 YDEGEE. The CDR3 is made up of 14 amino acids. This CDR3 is CASSFGGRGETQYF. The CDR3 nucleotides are TGTGCCAGCAGCTTCGGGGGGAGAGGAGAGACCCAGTACTTC.

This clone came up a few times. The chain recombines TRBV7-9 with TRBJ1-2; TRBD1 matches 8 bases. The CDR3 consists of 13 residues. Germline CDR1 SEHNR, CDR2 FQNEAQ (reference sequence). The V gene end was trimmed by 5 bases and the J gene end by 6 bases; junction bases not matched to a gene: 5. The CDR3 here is CASSPRTGHGYTF. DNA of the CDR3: TGTGCCAGCAGCCCACGGACAGGGCATGGCTACACCTTC.

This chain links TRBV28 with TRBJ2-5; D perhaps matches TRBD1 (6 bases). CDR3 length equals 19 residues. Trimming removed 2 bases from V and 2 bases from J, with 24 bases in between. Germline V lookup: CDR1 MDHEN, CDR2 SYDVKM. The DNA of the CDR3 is TGTGCCAGCAGTTTAAAGCGTGGGGGACAACCAAGTCCTCAAGAGACCCAGTACTTC. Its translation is CASSLKRGGQPSPQETQYF.

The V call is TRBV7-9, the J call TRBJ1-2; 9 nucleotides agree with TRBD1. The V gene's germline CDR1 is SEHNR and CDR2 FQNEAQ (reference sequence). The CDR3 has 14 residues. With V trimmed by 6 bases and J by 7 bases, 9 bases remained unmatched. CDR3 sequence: CASRPTGTGFGYTF. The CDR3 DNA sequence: TGTGCCAGCAGGCCGACCGGGACAGGGTTTGGCTACACCTTC. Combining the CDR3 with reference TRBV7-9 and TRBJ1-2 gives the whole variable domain DTGVSQNPRHKITKRGQNVTFRCDPISEHNRLYWYRQTLGQGPEFLTYFQNEAQLEKSRLLSDRFSAERPKGSFSTLEIQRTEQGDSAMYLCASRPTGTGFGYTFGSGTRLTVV.

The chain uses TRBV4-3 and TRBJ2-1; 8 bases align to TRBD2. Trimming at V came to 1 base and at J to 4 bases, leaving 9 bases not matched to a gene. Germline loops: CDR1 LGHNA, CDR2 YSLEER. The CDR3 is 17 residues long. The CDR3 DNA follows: TGCGCCAGCAGCCAAGGTACAGCGGGAGCCGATTACAATGAGCAGTTCTTC. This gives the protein CASSQGTAGADYNEQFF.

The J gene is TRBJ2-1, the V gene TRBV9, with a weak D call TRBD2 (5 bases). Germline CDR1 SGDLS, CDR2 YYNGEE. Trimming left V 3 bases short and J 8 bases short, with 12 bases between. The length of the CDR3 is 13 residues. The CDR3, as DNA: TGTGCCAGCAGCGCGAGGGCAATGGATGAGCAGTTCTTC. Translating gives CASSARAMDEQFF.

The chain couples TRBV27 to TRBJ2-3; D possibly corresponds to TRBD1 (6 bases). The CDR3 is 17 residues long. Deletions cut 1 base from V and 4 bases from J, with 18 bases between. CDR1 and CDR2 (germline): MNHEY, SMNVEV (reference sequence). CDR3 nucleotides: TGTGCCAGCAGTTTATTAGCGAACAGGGTGGGCCCAGATACGCAGTATTTT. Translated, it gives CASSLLANRVGPDTQYF.

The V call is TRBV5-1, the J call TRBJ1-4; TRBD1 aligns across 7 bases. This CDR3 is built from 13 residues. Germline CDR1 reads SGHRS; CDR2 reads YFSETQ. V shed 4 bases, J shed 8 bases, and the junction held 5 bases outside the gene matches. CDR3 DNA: TGCGCCAGCAGCCCTACAGGGGCCGAAAAACTGTTTTTT. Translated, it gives CASSPTGAEKLFF.

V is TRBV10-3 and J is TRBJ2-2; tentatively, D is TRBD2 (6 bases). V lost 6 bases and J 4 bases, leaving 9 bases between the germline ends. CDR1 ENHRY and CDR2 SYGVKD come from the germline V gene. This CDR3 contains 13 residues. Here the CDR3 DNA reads TGTGCCATCAGCGGAGGGACCACCGGGGAGCTGTTTTTT. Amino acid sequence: CAISGGTTGELFF.

The CDR3 reads CASREGAGAIYGYTF. In nucleotides, the CDR3 is TGTGCCAGCAGGGAGGGGGCAGGGGCAATTTATGGCTACACCTTC. V is TRBV2 and J is TRBJ1-2; TRBD1 aligns across 7 bases. Germline lookup yields CDR1 SNHLY and CDR2 FYNNEI. The CDR3 has 15 amino acids. The ends lost 6 bases at V and 5 bases at J; junction bases unmatched: 12.

CDR3: CASSPDNSPLHF. The CDR3 region has the DNA TGTGCCAGCTCACCCGATAATTCACCCCTCCACTTT. This chain uses TRBV18 with TRBJ1-6; D uncertain. The CDR3 is 12 residues long. Trimming stripped 3 bases from V and 5 bases from J, with 2 bases between. Per the germline V gene, CDR1 is KGHSH and CDR2 is LQKENI. Looking up the rest from reference TRBV18 and TRBJ1-6 gives the full variable domain: NAGVMQNPRHLVRRRGQEARLRCSPMKGHSHVYWYRQLPEEGLKFMVYLQKENIIDESGMPKERFSAEFPKEGPSILRIQQVVRGDSAAYFCASSPDNSPLHFGNGTRLTVT.

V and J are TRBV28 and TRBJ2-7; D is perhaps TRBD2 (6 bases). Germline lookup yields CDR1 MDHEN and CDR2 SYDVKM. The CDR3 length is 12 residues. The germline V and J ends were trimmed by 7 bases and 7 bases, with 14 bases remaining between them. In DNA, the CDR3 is TGTGCCAGCACCTCCAATGGACTAGAGCAGTACTTC. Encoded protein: CASTSNGLEQYF.

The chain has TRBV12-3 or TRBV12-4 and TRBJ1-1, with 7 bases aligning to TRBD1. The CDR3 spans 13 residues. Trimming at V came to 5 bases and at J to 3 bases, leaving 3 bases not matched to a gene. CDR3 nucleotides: TGTGCCAGCAGTACACAGGGGTACACTGAAGCTTTCTTT. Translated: CASSTQGYTEAFF.

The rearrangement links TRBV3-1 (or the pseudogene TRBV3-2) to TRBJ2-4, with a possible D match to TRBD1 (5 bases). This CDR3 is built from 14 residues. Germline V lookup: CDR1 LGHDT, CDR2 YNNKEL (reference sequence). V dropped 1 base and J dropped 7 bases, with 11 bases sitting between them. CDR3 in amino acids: CASSQASGRNIQYF. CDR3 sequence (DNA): TGTGCCAGCAGCCAAGCATCAGGGCGGAACATTCAGTACTTC.

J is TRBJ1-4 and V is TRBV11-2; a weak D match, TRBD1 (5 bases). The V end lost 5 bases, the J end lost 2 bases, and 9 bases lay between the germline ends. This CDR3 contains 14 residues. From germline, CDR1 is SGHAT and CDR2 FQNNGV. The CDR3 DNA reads TGTGCCAGCAGCCGGGGGGGGACTAATGAAAAACTGTTTTTT. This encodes CASSRGGTNEKLFF.

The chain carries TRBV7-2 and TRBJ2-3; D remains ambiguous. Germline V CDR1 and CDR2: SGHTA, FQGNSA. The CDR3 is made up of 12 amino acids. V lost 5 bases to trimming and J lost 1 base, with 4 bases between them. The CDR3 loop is CASSARTDTQYF. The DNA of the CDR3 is TGTGCCAGCAGCGCCCGCACAGATACGCAGTATTTT.

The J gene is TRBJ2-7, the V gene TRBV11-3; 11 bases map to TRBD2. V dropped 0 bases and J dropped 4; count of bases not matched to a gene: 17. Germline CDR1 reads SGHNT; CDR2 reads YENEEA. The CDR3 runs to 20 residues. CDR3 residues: CASSLDGQAGTSGSLYEQYF. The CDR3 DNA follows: TGTGCCAGCAGCTTAGACGGACAGGCGGGGACTAGCGGATCCCTATACGAGCAGTACTTC.

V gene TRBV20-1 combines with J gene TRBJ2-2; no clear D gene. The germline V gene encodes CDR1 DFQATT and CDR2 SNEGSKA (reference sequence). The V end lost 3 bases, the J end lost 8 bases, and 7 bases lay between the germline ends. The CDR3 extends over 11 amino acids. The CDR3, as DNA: TGCAGTGCTAGTTATTCTGGGGAGCTGTTTTTT. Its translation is CSASYSGELFF.

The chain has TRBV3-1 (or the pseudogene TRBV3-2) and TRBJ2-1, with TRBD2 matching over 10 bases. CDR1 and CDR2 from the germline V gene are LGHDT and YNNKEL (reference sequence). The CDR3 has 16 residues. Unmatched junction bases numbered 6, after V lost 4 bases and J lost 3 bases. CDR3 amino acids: CASSPNLAGDYNEQFF. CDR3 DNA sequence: TGTGCCAGCAGCCCTAACCTAGCGGGAGACTACAATGAGCAGTTCTTC.

In DNA form, the CDR3 reads TGTGCCAGCAGCTTAGTAGGAGGGACCCAAGAGACCCAGTACTTC. Residues: CASSLVGGTQETQYF. The chain has TRBV7-2 and TRBJ2-5; a possible D gene is TRBD2 (6 bases). The CDR3 is 15 amino acids. CDR1 and CDR2 from the germline V gene are SGHTA and FQGNSA. The V end was cut by 1 base, the J end by 1 base, with 10 bases between.